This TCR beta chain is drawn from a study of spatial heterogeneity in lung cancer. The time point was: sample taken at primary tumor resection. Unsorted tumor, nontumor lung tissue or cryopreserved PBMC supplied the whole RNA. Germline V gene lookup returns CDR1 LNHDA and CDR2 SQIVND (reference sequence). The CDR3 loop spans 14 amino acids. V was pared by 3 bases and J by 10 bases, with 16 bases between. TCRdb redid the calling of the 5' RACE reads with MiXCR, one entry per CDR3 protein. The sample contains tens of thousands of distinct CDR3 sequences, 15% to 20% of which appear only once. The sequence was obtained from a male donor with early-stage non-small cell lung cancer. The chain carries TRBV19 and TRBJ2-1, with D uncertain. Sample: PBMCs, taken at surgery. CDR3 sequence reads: CASSIPSPAGEQFF. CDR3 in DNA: TGTGCCAGTAGTATTCCCTCACCCGCCGGGGAGCAGTTCTTC.